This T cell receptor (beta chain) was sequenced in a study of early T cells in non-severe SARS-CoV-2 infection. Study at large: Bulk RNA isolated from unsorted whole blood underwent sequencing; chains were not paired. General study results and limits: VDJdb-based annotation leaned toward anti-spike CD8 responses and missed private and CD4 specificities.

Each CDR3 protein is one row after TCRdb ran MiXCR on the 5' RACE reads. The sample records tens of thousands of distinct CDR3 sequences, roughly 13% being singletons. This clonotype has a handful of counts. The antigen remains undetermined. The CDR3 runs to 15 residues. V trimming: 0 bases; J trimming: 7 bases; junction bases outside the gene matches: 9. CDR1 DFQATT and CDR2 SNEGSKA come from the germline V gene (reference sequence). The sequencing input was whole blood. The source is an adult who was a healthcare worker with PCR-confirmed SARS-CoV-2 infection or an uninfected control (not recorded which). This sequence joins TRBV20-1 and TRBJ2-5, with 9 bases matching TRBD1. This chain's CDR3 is CSARDGITGGATQYF. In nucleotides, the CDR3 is TGCAGTGCTAGAGATGGAATAACAGGGGGCGCGACCCAGTACTTC.